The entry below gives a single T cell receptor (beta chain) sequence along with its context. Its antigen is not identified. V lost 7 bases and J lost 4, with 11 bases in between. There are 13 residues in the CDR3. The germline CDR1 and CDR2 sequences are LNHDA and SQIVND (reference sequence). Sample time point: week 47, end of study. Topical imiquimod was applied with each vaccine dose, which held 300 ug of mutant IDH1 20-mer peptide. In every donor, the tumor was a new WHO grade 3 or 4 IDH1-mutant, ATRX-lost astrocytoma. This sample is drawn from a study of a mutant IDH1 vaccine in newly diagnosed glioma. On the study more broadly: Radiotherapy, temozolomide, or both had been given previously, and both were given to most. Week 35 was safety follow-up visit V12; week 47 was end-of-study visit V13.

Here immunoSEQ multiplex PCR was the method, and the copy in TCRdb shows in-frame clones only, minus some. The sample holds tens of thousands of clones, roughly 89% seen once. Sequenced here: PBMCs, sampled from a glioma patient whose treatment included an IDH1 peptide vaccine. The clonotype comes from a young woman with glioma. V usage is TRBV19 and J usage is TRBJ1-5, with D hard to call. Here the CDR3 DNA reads TGTGCCAGTACCATGGAGGGAAATCAGCCCCAGCATTTT. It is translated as CASTMEGNQPQHF.